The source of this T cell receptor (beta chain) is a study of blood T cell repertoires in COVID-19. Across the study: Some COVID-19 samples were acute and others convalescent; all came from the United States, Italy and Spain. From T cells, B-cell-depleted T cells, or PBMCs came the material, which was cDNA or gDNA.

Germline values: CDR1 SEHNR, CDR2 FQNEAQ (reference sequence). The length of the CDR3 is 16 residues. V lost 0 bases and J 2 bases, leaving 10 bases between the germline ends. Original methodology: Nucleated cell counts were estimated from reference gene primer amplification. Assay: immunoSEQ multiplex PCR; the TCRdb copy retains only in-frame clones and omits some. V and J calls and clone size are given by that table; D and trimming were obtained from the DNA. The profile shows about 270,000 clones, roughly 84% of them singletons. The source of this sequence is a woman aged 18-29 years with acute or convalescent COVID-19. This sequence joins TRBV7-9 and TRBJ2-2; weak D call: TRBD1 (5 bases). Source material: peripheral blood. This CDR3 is CASSLAGPPNTGELFF. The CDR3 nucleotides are TGTGCCAGCAGCTTAGCGGGGCCTCCAAACACCGGGGAGCTGTTTTTT.